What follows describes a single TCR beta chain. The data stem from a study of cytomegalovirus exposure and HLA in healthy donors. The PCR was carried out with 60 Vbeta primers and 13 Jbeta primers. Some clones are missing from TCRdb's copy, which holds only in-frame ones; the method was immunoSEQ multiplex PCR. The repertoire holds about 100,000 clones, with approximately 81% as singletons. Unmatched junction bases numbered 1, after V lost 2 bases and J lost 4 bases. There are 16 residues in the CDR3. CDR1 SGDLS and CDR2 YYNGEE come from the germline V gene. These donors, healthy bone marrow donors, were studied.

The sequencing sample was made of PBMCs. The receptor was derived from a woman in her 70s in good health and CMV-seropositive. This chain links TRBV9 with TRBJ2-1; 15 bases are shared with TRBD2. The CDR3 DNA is TGTGCCAGCAGCGTTGGACTAGCGGGAGGGTACAATGAGCAGTTCTTC. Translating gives CASSVGLAGGYNEQFF.